The rows below give T cell receptor beta chains drawn from one sample of a study of response to subunit inactivated influenza vaccine. TCRdb redid the calling of the RT-PCR reads with MiXCR, one entry per CDR3 protein. The data contain around 180,000 distinct CDR3 sequences, around 9% of them singletons. This specimen was non-naive T cells sorted from PBMCs, taken on the day of vaccination. Every receptor here comes from a man between 45 and 60 years old who received an inactivated influenza vaccine. The CDR3 runs from the conserved cysteine through the conserved F or W. A D gene is named only where the DNA matches it firmly. Size is omitted from some rows. Given values are once, few, many or a class for expanded clones.

>TRBV6-4|NA|TRBJ2-6|NA
CASSPAMSSGANVLTF
TGTGCCAGCAGTCCCGCGATGAGCTCTGGGGCCAACGTCCTGACTTTC
>TRBV20-1|TRBD2|TRBJ2-1|NA
CSARVAGVIYNEQFF
TGCAGTGCTAGAGTAGCGGGAGTCATTTACAATGAGCAGTTCTTC
>TRBV4-2|TRBD2|TRBJ2-1|few
CASSQDRADYSGRSHNEQFF
TGTGCCAGCAGCCAAGATCGGGCCGATTATAGCGGGAGATCCCACAATGAGCAGTTCTTC
>TRBV7-2|TRBD2|TRBJ2-1|many
CASSLEAGGYNEQFF
TGTGCCAGCAGCTTAGAAGCGGGGGGGTACAATGAGCAGTTCTTC
>TRBV15|NA|TRBJ2-1|many
CATSRGGSSYNEQFF
TGTGCCACCAGCAGAGGGGGGAGCTCCTACAATGAGCAGTTCTTC
>TRBV20-1|TRBD2|TRBJ2-1|NA
CSAAGLAVTYNEQFF
TGCAGTGCGGCGGGACTAGCGGTTACCTACAATGAGCAGTTCTTC
>TRBV5-1|NA|TRBJ2-5|many
CASSLDRGFRETQYF
TGCGCCAGCAGCTTGGATCGGGGATTTCGGGAGACCCAGTACTTC
>TRBV4-1|TRBD1|TRBJ2-5|NA
CASSQPGQGRETQYF
TGCGCCAGCAGCCAACCGGGACAGGGTCGGGAGACCCAGTACTTC
>TRBV6-2/TRBV6-3|NA|TRBJ2-7|few
CASSFGAGGEQYF
TGTGCCAGCAGTTTCGGGGCTGGAGGCGAGCAGTACTTC
>TRBV28|TRBD1|TRBJ2-7|NA
CASSLSGGQGFKQYF
TGTGCCAGCAGTTTATCTGGAGGACAGGGGTTTAAGCAGTACTTC
>TRBV19|NA|TRBJ1-1|many
CASSIRGAETEAFF
TGTGCCAGTAGTATCCGGGGGGCTGAGACTGAAGCTTTCTTT
>TRBV3-1|TRBD2|TRBJ2-7|many
CASSRGLVDYEQYF
TGTGCCAGCAGCCGCGGACTAGTTGACTACGAGCAGTACTTC
>TRBV18|NA|TRBJ1-1|many
CASSPGLNTEAFF
TGCGCCAGCAGCCCTGGACTGAACACTGAAGCTTTCTTT
>TRBV13|NA|TRBJ2-3|few
CASSPRQSTDTQYF
TGTGCCAGCAGCCCCCGTCAAAGCACAGATACGCAGTATTTT
>TRBV20-1|NA|TRBJ2-3|many
CSARDRMLGDTQYF
TGCAGTGCTAGAGATAGGATGCTCGGGGATACGCAGTATTTT
>TRBV19|NA|TRBJ2-7|few
CASSPTGALGTYEQYF
TGTGCCAGTAGTCCCACGGGGGCATTAGGGACCTACGAGCAGTACTTC
>TRBV5-6|TRBD1|TRBJ2-4|NA
CASSFRLTGVLTKNIQYF
TGTGCCAGCAGCTTTCGCCTTACAGGGGTGTTAACCAAAAACATTCAGTACTTC
>TRBV28|NA|TRBJ1-2|few
CASSLLDGSSGYTF
TGTGCCAGCAGTTTATTGGACGGCTCTAGTGGCTACACCTTC
>TRBV25-1|TRBD1|TRBJ2-1|many
CASRKGTGPYNEQFF
TGTGCCAGCAGAAAAGGGACAGGGCCTTACAATGAGCAGTTCTTC
>TRBV29-1|NA|TRBJ2-5|many
CSVVFVDYPETQYF
TGCAGCGTTGTTTTTGTAGACTATCCAGAGACCCAGTACTTC
>TRBV28|NA|TRBJ1-6|NA
CASSLGTQSSPLHF
TGTGCCAGCAGTTTGGGGACGCAGAGTTCACCCCTCCACTTT
>TRBV3-1|NA|TRBJ1-6|many
CASSQRTRFTKNSPLHF
TGTGCCAGCAGCCAAAGGACGAGATTCACGAAGAATTCACCCCTCCACTTT
>TRBV20-1|TRBD2|TRBJ2-7|many
CSASPMSGVNYEQYF
TGCAGTGCTAGCCCAATGAGCGGGGTTAACTACGAGCAGTACTTC
>TRBV30|NA|TRBJ1-5|NA
CAWSAGPRRNQPQHF
TGTGCCTGGAGTGCGGGGCCCCGTCGAAATCAGCCCCAGCATTTT
>TRBV11-2|NA|TRBJ2-5|many
CASSLVLASYQETQYF
TGTGCCAGCAGCTTAGTACTAGCTTCGTACCAAGAGACCCAGTACTTC
>TRBV2|NA|TRBJ1-1|many
CASVQGLLMNTEAFF
TGTGCCAGCGTGCAGGGACTACTAATGAACACTGAAGCTTTCTTT
>TRBV4-2|TRBD2|TRBJ2-7|few
CASSQGGLAGGDEQYF
TGTGCCAGCAGCCAAGGCGGACTAGCGGGGGGCGACGAGCAGTACTTC
>TRBV4-1|TRBD2|TRBJ2-7|NA
CASSQKTSGGIYEQYF
TGCGCCAGCAGCCAAAAGACTAGCGGGGGGATCTACGAGCAGTACTTC
>TRBV7-8|TRBD2|TRBJ2-7|many
CASSLAGTSGNYEQYF
TGTGCCAGCAGCTTAGCCGGGACTAGCGGCAACTACGAGCAGTACTTC
>TRBV29-1|TRBD1|TRBJ1-1|NA
CSARVRTGGTEAFF
TGCAGCGCCCGAGTCCGGACAGGTGGGACTGAAGCTTTCTTT
>TRBV15|TRBD2|TRBJ2-1|NA
CATSGRGSGRANEQFF
TGTGCCACCAGCGGTCGGGGTAGCGGGAGGGCAAATGAGCAGTTCTTC
>TRBV7-8|NA|TRBJ1-3|few
CASSLGSGRVSGNTIYF
TGTGCCAGCAGCTTAGGTTCGGGCAGGGTCTCTGGAAACACCATATATTTT
>TRBV12-3/TRBV12-4|NA|TRBJ1-2|NA
CASGLGLLYGYTF
TGTGCCAGCGGCCTGGGACTGCTCTATGGCTACACCTTC
>TRBV5-6|NA|TRBJ2-3|NA
CASSLEQAYTDTQYF
TGTGCCAGCAGCTTAGAACAGGCCTACACAGATACGCAGTATTTT
>TRBV29-1|NA|TRBJ2-5|NA
CSVREGGGEQTQYF
TGCAGCGTTCGTGAGGGGGGCGGGGAGCAGACCCAGTACTTC
>TRBV29-1|NA|TRBJ2-7|many
CSVEARLDSRYEQYF
TGCAGCGTTGAGGCTAGACTGGACAGCAGATACGAGCAGTACTTC
>TRBV7-9|NA|TRBJ1-2|NA
CASSLAAGWNYGYTF
TGTGCCAGCAGCTTAGCGGCAGGGTGGAACTATGGCTACACCTTC
>TRBV20-1|NA|TRBJ1-2|many
CSARDPILQGGGYTF
TGCAGTGCTAGAGATCCCATCTTACAGGGTGGCGGCTACACCTTC
>TRBV28|NA|TRBJ1-5|few
CASRNTLSGNQPQHF
TGTGCCAGCCGGAATACCCTGTCAGGCAATCAGCCCCAGCATTTT
>TRBV5-1|NA|TRBJ2-1|many
CASSLAGSEVGNEQFF
TGCGCCAGCAGCTTGGCCGGGTCCGAAGTGGGCAATGAGCAGTTCTTC
>TRBV20-1|TRBD1|TRBJ2-5|few
CSASGSPGGGRQETQYF
TGCAGTGCTAGTGGGTCCCCAGGGGGCGGTCGACAAGAGACCCAGTACTTC
>TRBV7-9|TRBD1|TRBJ1-6|NA
CASSLGQAFGVGSPLHF
TGTGCCAGCAGTCTGGGACAGGCTTTTGGGGTCGGGTCACCCCTCCACTTT
>TRBV7-2|NA|TRBJ1-1|few
CASRDWTGVEREAFF
TGTGCCAGCAGGGATTGGACGGGGGTTGAGCGGGAAGCTTTCTTT
>TRBV4-2|NA|TRBJ2-5|many
CASSQDLRGEETQYF
TGTGCCAGCAGCCAAGATCTAAGAGGCGAAGAGACCCAGTACTTC
>TRBV10-3|TRBD2|TRBJ2-3|NA
CATTSGLTDTQYF
TGTGCCACTACTAGCGGCCTCACAGATACGCAGTATTTT
>TRBV20-1|NA|TRBJ2-7|NA
CSAKTRGREQYF
TGCAGTGCTAAGACCAGGGGACGTGAGCAGTACTTC
>TRBV4-1|NA|TRBJ2-5|NA
CASSRLTGTQETQYF
TGCGCCAGCAGCCGCCTCACCGGGACCCAAGAGACCCAGTACTTC
>TRBV4-3|NA|TRBJ2-7|few
CASSSNGRGEGEQYF
TGCGCCAGCAGCTCAAACGGACGGGGCGAAGGGGAGCAGTACTTC
>TRBV29-1|TRBD1|TRBJ2-7|few
CSVHTGTGESYEQYF
TGCAGCGTACACACAGGGACAGGAGAGAGTTACGAGCAGTACTTC
>TRBV21-1|NA|TRBJ2-1|few
CASSKASIDPGTRPSSYNEQFF
TGTGCCAGCAGCAAAGCCTCTATAGACCCGGGGACTAGACCGAGCTCCTACAATGAGCAGTTCTTC
>TRBV11-2|NA|TRBJ2-1|few
CASSPLQNEQFF
TGTGCCAGCAGCCCTCTGCAGAATGAGCAGTTCTTC
>TRBV12-3/TRBV12-4|TRBD2|TRBJ2-3|few
CASSSDQNRLAGNTQYF
TGTGCCAGCAGTTCAGACCAAAATCGACTAGCGGGAAATACGCAGTATTTT
>TRBV24-1|NA|TRBJ2-3|NA
CATSDSRGRTGLDTQYF
TGTGCCACCAGTGATTCCCGTGGTCGTACAGGGTTAGATACGCAGTATTTT
>TRBV19|NA|TRBJ2-7|few
CASIPKVRAYEQYF
TGTGCCAGTATTCCAAAAGTCCGGGCATACGAGCAGTACTTC
>TRBV4-1|NA|TRBJ2-3|few
CASSQPRGMEFTDTQYF
TGCGCCAGCAGCCAACCGAGGGGCATGGAATTCACAGATACGCAGTATTTT
>TRBV19|NA|TRBJ2-1|NA
CASGYQGAEQFF
TGTGCCAGTGGGTACCAGGGAGCAGAGCAGTTCTTC
>TRBV24-1|NA|TRBJ2-7|many
CATSDGSTLQYF
TGTGCCACCAGTGATGGGAGCACTCTACAGTACTTC
>TRBV5-1|TRBD2|TRBJ2-2|NA
CASSLGPRTSFTGELFF
TGCGCCAGCAGCTTGGGGCCAAGGACTAGCTTCACCGGGGAGCTGTTTTTT
>TRBV7-9|NA|TRBJ2-1|many
CASSFRMDRAYNEQFF
TGTGCCAGCAGCTTCCGTATGGACAGAGCATACAATGAGCAGTTCTTC